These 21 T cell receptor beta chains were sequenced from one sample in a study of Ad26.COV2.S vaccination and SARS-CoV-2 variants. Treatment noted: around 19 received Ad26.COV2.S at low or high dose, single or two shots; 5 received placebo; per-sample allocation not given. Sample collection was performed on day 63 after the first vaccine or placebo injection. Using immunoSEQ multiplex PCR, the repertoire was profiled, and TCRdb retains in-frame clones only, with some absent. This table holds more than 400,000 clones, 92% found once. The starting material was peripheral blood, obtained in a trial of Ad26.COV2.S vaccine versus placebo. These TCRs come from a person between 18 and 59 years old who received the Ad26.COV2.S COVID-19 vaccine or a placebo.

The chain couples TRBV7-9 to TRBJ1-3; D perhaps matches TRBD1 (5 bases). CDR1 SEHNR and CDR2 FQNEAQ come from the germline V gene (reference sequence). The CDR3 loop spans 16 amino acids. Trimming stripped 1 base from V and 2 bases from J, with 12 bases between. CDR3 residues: CASSLVVTATGNTIYF. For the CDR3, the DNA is TGTGCCAGCAGCTTAGTGGTGACAGCTACTGGAAACACCATATATTTT.

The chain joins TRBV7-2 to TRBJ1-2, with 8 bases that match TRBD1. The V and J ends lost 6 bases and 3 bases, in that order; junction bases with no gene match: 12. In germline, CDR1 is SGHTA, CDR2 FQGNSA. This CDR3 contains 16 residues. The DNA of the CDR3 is TGTGCCAGCAGTCTAACCCAGGGGGCTCGGGACTATGGCTACACCTTC. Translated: CASSLTQGARDYGYTF.

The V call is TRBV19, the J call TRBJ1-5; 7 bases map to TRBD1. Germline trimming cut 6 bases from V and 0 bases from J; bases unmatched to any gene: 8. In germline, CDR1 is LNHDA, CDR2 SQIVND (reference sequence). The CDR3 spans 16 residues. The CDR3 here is CASSRGTVYSNQPQHF. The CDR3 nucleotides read TGTGCCAGTAGCCGGGGGACAGTCTATAGCAATCAGCCCCAGCATTTT. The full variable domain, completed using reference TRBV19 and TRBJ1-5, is DGGITQSPKYLFRKEGQNVTLSCEQNLNHDAMYWYRQDPGQGLRLIYYSQIVNDFQKGDIAEGYSVSREKKESFPLTVTSAQKNPTAFYLCASSRGTVYSNQPQHFGDGTRLSIL.

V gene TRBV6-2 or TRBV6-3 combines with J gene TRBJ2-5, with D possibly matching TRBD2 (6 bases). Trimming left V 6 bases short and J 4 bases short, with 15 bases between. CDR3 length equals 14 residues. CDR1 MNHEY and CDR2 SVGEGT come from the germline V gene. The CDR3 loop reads CASSQRVGGETQYF. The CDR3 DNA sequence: TGTGCCAGCAGCCAACGGGTGGGGGGAGAGACCCAGTACTTC.

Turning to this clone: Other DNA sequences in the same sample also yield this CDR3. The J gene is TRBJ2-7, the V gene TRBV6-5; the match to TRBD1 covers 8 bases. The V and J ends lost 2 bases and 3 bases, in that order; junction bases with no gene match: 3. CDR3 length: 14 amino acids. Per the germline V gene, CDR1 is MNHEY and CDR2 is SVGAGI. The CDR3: CASSYADRGYEQYF. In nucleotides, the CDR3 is TGTGCCAGCAGTTACGCAGACAGGGGCTACGAGCAGTACTTC.

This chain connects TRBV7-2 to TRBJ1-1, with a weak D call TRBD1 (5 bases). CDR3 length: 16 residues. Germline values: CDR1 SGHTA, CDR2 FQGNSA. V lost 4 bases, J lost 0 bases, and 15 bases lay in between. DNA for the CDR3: TGTGCCAGCAGCTCCCGCCGGGGCACCCTGAACACTGAAGCTTTCTTT. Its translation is CASSSRRGTLNTEAFF.

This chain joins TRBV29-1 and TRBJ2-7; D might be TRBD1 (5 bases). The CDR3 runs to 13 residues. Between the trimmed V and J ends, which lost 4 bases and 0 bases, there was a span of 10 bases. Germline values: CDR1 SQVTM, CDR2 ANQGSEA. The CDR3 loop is CSVVSGFSYEQYF. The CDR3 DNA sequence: TGCAGCGTTGTGTCAGGGTTCTCCTACGAGCAGTACTTC.

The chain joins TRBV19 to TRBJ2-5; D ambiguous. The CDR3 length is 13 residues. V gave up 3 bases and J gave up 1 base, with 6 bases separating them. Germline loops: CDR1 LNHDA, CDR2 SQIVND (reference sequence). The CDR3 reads CASSIGFQETQYF. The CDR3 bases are TGTGCCAGTAGTATCGGTTTCCAAGAGACCCAGTACTTC. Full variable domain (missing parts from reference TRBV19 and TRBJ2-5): DGGITQSPKYLFRKEGQNVTLSCEQNLNHDAMYWYRQDPGQGLRLIYYSQIVNDFQKGDIAEGYSVSREKKESFPLTVTSAQKNPTAFYLCASSIGFQETQYFGPGTRLLVL.

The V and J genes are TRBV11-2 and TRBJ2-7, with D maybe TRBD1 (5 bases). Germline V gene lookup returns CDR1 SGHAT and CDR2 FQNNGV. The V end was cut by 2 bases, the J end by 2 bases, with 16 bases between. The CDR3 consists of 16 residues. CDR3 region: CASSLLSYGHTYEQYF. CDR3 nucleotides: TGTGCCAGCAGCTTACTGAGTTATGGACATACCTACGAGCAGTACTTC. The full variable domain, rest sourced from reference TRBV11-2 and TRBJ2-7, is EAGVAQSPRYKIIEKRQSVAFWCNPISGHATLYWYQQILGQGPKLLIQFQNNGVVDDSQLPKDRFSAERLKGVDSTLKIQPAKLEDSAVYLCASSLLSYGHTYEQYFGPGTRLTVT.

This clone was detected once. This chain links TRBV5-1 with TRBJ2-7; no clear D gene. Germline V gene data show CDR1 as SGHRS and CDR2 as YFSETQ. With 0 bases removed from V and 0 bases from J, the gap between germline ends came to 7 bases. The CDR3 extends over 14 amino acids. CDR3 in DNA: TGCGCCAGCAGCTTGGAGCCGCACTCCTACGAGCAGTACTTC. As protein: CASSLEPHSYEQYF.

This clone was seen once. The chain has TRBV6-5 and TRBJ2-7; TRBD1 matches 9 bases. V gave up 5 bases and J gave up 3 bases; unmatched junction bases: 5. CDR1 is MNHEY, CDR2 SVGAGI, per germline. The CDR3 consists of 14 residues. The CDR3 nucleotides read TGTGCCAGCAGTAGGGACAGGGAGGGCTACGAGCAGTACTTC. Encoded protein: CASSRDREGYEQYF.

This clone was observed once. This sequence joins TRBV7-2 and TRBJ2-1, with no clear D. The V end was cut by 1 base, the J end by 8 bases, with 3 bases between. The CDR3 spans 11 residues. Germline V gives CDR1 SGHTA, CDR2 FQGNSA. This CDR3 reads CASSLVYEQFF. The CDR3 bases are TGTGCCAGCAGCTTAGTCTATGAGCAGTTCTTC.

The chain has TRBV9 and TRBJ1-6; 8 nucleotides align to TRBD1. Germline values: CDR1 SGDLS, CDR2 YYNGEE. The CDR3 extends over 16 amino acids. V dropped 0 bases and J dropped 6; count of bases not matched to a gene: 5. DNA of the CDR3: TGTGCCAGCAGCGTAGGGACAGGGCGACCTAATTCACCCCTCCACTTT. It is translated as CASSVGTGRPNSPLHF.

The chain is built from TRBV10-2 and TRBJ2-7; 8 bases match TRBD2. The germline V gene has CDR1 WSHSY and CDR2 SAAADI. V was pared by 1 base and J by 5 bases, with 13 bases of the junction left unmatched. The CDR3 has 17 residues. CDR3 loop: CASSEYGGAGGSDEQYF. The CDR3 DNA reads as TGCGCCAGCAGTGAGTATGGGGGCGCGGGGGGCTCTGACGAGCAGTACTTC.

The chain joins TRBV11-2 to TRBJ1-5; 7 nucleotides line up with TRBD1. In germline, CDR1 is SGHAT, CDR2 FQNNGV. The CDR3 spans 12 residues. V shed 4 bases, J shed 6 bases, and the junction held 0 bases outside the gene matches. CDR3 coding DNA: TGTGCCAGCAGCTACAGGGGTCAGCCCCAGCATTTT. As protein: CASSYRGQPQHF.

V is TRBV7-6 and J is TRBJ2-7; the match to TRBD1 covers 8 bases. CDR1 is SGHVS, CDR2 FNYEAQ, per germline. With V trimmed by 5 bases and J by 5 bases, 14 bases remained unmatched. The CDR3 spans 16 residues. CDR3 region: CASSPRTGTGPHEQYF. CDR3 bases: TGTGCCAGCAGCCCCCGCACCGGGACAGGCCCCCACGAGCAGTACTTC.

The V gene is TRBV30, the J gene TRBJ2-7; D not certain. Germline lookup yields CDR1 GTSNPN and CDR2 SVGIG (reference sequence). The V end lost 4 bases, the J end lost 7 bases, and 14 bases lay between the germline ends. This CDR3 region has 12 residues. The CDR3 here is CAWMSTSLEQYF. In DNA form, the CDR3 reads TGTGCCTGGATGAGTACCTCTTTGGAGCAGTACTTC. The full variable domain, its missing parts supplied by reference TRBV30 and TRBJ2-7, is SQTIHQWPATLVQPVGSPLSLECTVEGTSNPNLYWYRQAAGRGLQLLFYSVGIGQISSEVPQNLSASRPQDRQFILSSKKLLLSDSGFYLCAWMSTSLEQYFGPGTRLTVT.

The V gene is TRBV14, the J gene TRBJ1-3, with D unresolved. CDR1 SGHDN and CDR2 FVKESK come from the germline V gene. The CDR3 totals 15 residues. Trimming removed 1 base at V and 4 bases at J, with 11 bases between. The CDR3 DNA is TGTGCCAGCAGCCAAGTTCGCGGCGGGGGAAACACCATATATTTT. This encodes CASSQVRGGGNTIYF.

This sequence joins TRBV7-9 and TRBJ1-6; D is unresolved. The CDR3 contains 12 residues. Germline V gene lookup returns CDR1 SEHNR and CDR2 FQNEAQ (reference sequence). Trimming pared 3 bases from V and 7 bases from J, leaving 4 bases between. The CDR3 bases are TGTGCCAGCAGCTTGCAAAATTCACCCCTCCACTTT. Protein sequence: CASSLQNSPLHF.

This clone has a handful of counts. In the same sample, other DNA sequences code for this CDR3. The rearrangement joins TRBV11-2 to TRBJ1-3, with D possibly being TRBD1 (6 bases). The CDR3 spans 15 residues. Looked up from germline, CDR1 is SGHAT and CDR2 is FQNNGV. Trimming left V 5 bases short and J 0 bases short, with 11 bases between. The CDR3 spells CASSIHRVSGNTIYF. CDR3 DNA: TGTGCCAGCAGCATCCACAGGGTCTCTGGAAACACCATATATTTT.

As DNA, the CDR3 is TGCGCCAGCAGCTTGGGGGGAGGCTCCCTCTCCTACGAGCAGTACTTC. Translation: CASSLGGGSLSYEQYF. This chain uses TRBV5-1 with TRBJ2-7; D may be TRBD2 (6 bases). Per the germline V gene, CDR1 is SGHRS and CDR2 is YFSETQ. The CDR3 length is 16 residues. Trimming took off 0 bases at V and 0 bases at J, with 13 bases between the two ends.